The source of this TCR beta chain is a study of Ad26.COV2.S vaccination and SARS-CoV-2 variants. Study overall: Of the COV1001 trial arms, the Ad26.COV2.S arm included the donor. Administration of Ad26.COV2.S was intramuscular, either once or twice 56 days apart. Study-wide findings and caveats: Measurement of non-spike TCR breadth gave similar results in vaccine and placebo recipients.

This clone has just a few counts. Its cognate antigen is unknown. Documented treatment: approximately 18 received Ad26.COV2.S at low or high dose, single or two shots; about 5 received placebo; per-sample allocation not given. Repertoires come from day 63 after the first vaccine or placebo injection. The CDR3 length is 13 residues. V was shortened by 10 bases and J by 5 bases, with 15 bases between the two germline ends. Germline lookup yields CDR1 ENHRY and CDR2 SYGVKD. Repertoires were generated with immunoSEQ multiplex PCR, while TCRdb's copy carries only in-frame clones and drops some. This sample carries about 480,000 clones, around 88% of them seen once, and the ten largest clones take around 13%.

The sequenced sample was peripheral blood, obtained in a trial of Ad26.COV2.S vaccine versus placebo. V gene TRBV10-3 combines with J gene TRBJ1-5, with D maybe TRBD1 (6 bases). This clonotype was obtained from a person aged 18-60 years who received the Ad26.COV2.S COVID-19 vaccine or a placebo. DNA of the CDR3: TGTGCCACGCGAGGGGGGAGCGATCAGCCCCAGCATTTT. It specifies CATRGGSDQPQHF.